The 11 T cell receptor beta chains below come from one sample, sequenced in a study of spatial heterogeneity in lung cancer. Study-level findings and limits: Counts of expanded intratumoral alpha and beta TCRs tracked tumor mutation counts.

Their antigens remain unidentified. The time point denotes: sample taken at primary tumor resection. TCRdb redid the calling of the 5' RACE reads with MiXCR, one entry per CDR3 protein. The sample comprises about 2,800 distinct CDR3 sequences, 10% to 12% of which are singletons, and more than 10% rests with the top ten. Sample: lung tumor tissue, taken at surgery. The receptors originated from a male donor with early-stage non-small cell lung cancer.

By share, this clonotype counts as medium-sized. This beta chain came through as a stray read in a library set up for alpha chains, and its size says little. V gene TRBV2 combines with J gene TRBJ1-2, with unresolved D. CDR1 is SNHLY and CDR2 is FYNNEI in the germline V gene. V lost 2 bases, J lost 2 bases, and 9 bases lay in between. There are 14 residues in the CDR3. CDR3 protein: CASSELLGNYGYTF. CDR3 coding DNA: TGTGCCAGCAGTGAACTTCTAGGGAACTATGGCTACACCTTC.

By share of the sample, this clonotype is medium-sized. Because the library targeted alpha chains, this beta chain is an off-target read whose size means little. V is TRBV29-1 and J is TRBJ1-4; possibly TRBD1 for D (6 bases). Germline V gene data show CDR1 as SQVTM and CDR2 as ANQGSEA. The germline V and J ends were trimmed by 6 bases and 2 bases, with 13 bases remaining between them. The CDR3 is 14 residues long. In DNA form, the CDR3 reads TGCAGCGTATCAAACAGGGCCACTAATGAAAAACTGTTTTTT. Amino acids: CSVSNRATNEKLFF.

Comment on this clonotype: This beta chain slipped into a library made for alpha chains as a stray read, so its size is not meaningful. V is TRBV6-6 and J is TRBJ1-1, with D tentatively TRBD1 (5 bases). Germline CDR1 MNHNY, CDR2 SVGAGI (reference sequence). Trimming removed 2 bases from V and 1 base from J, with 11 bases in between. The length of the CDR3 is 15 residues. CDR3 sequence (DNA): TGTGCCAGCAGTTACGGGGGGGGAGAGAACACTGAAGCTTTCTTT. Translation gives CASSYGGGENTEAFF.

Many counts were recorded for this clonotype. In a library made to pick up alpha chains, this beta chain is a stray read with a size that means little. The rearrangement links TRBV3-1 to TRBJ1-1; 9 bases match TRBD1. CDR3 size: 13 residues. CDR1 and CDR2 (germline): LGHDT, YNNKEL (reference sequence). The V and J ends lost 3 bases and 7 bases, in that order; junction bases with no gene match: 3. Here the CDR3 DNA reads TGTGCCAGCAGCCAGGGGACAGGGATTGAAGCTTTCTTT. This translates into CASSQGTGIEAFF. Filled out from reference TRBV3-1 and TRBJ1-1, the complete variable domain reads DTAVSQTPKYLVTQMGNDKSIKCEQNLGHDTMYWYKQDSKKFLKIMFSYNNKELIINETVPNRFSPKSPDKAHLNLHINSLELGDSAVYFCASSQGTGIEAFFGQGTRLTVV.

By frequency in the sample, this clonotype is large. As an off-target read in a library built for alpha chains, this beta chain has a frequency of little significance. The rearrangement uses TRBV9 and TRBJ1-1; no definite D call. The CDR3 extends over 14 amino acids. Per germline, CDR1 SGDLS and CDR2 YYNGEE. Trimming removed 0 bases at V and 8 bases at J, with 14 bases between. DNA for the CDR3: TGTGCCAGCAGCGTAGATTTCGGCGGGCTCGAAGCTTTCTTT. Its protein product is CASSVDFGGLEAFF. The whole variable domain, remainder taken from reference TRBV9 and TRBJ1-1, is DSGVTQTPKHLITATGQRVTLRCSPRSGDLSVYWYQQSLDQGLQFLIQYYNGEERAKGNILERFSAQQFPDLHSELNLSSLELGDSALYFCASSVDFGGLEAFFGQGTRLTVV.

This clonotype rates as medium-sized. Since the library was made to target alpha chains, this beta chain is a stray read and its abundance is not meaningful. The chain recombines TRBV28 with TRBJ2-7, with D unclear. Germline lookup yields CDR1 MDHEN and CDR2 SYDVKM. V shed 1 base and J shed 6 bases, with 7 bases lying between them. The CDR3 runs to 12 residues. CDR3 nucleotides: TGTGCCAGCAGTTTATCCGGGCCCGAGCAGTACTTC. Residues: CASSLSGPEQYF. The whole variable domain, remainder taken from reference TRBV28 and TRBJ2-7, is DVKVTQSSRYLVKRTGEKVFLECVQDMDHENMFWYRQDPGLGLRLIYFSYDVKMKEKGDIPEGYSVSREKKERFSLILESASTNQTSMYLCASSLSGPEQYFGPGTRLTVT.

In its sample, this clonotype ranks as medium-sized. This beta chain is an unintended read in a library built for alpha chains; its size means little. The chain couples TRBV3-1 to TRBJ2-7, with 8 bases aligning to TRBD2. The CDR3 runs 16 residues. V was clipped by 1 base and J by 0 bases; unmatched bases: 5. Germline loops: CDR1 LGHDT, CDR2 YNNKEL (reference sequence). CDR3 bases: TGTGCCAGCAGCCAAGTAGCTAGCGGGTACTCCTACGAGCAGTACTTC. The encoded protein is CASSQVASGYSYEQYF.

This clonotype is deemed medium-sized (0.01 to 0.1%). This beta chain is a stray sequence in a library constructed for alpha chains; its clone size is not meaningful. The rearrangement uses TRBV12-3 or TRBV12-4 and TRBJ2-3; 7 positions match TRBD2. V shed 3 bases, J shed 1 base, and the junction held 4 bases outside the gene matches. The CDR3 has 15 residues. The CDR3 region is CASSFSLAGTDTQYF. The CDR3 bases are TGTGCCAGCAGTTTCAGTCTAGCGGGCACAGATACGCAGTATTTT.

This clonotype is labeled medium-sized. A library made for alpha chains picked up this beta chain off target, so its size means little. This chain links TRBV5-1 with TRBJ2-7; tentatively, D is TRBD1 or TRBD2 (6 bases each). CDR3 length: 14 residues. The V and J ends lost 3 bases and 2 bases respectively, with 12 bases between them. Germline lookup yields CDR1 SGHRS and CDR2 YFSETQ. In DNA, the CDR3 is TGCGCCAGCAGCTGGGGGGCAGATCCCTACGAGCAGTACTTC. Its protein is CASSWGADPYEQYF.

Turning to this clonotype: This is likely a read error, given that the CDR3 carries no conserved phenylalanine or tryptophan at its end. This beta chain lies outside the target of a library built for alpha chains; its clone size means little. The CDR3 loop reads CASSPGTSDYNEQFS. The DNA for the CDR3 is TGTGCCAGCAGTCCCGGGACTTCAGACTACAATGAGCAGTTCTCC. The genes are TRBV12-3 or TRBV12-4 and TRBJ2-1, with D perhaps matching TRBD2 (6 bases). The germline V and J ends were trimmed by 5 bases and 3 bases, with 14 bases remaining between them. This CDR3 has 15 amino acids.

By share, this clonotype counts as medium-sized. This beta chain is a stray sequence in a library constructed for alpha chains; its clone size is not meaningful. J is TRBJ2-7 and V is TRBV27; TRBD2 matches 10 bases. J gave up 9 bases and V 8 bases, and 16 bases lay outside the gene matches. Germline assignment: CDR1 MNHEY and CDR2 SMNVEV (reference sequence). The CDR3 is 15 amino acids. The CDR3 DNA reads TGTGCCAGCCGAACTACCGGGACTAGCGATAAAGGGCAGTACTTC. Protein sequence: CASRTTGTSDKGQYF.